What follows is one TCR beta chain and its context. Many counts were recorded for this clonotype. The antigen it recognizes is unknown. No base quality values were provided; no much bigger clone lies one nucleotide off. The sample comes from a study of T cells after yellow fever vaccination (dated by TCRdb to between 2017 and 2020). Looking at the study overall: Libraries from fractions with low cell numbers were prepared with the SMART-Seq v4 Ultra Low Input RNA kit. To track T-cell clones before and after primary and booster YFV17D yellow fever vaccination, bulk TCR alpha and beta repertoires were sequenced longitudinally. Blood was drawn at multiple timepoints before and after primary and secondary immunization, with bulk PBMC replicates and cell subsets isolated. The cohort comprised two healthy male donors, one aged 18 to 30 and one aged 30 to 40 years.

General findings and caveats noted by the study authors: Only a couple of donors were included in the study, so the extent to which the findings can be generalized is limited. FACS-sorted repertoires could contain abundant contaminating clonotypes from the bulk population, so computational filtering was required. The secondary T-cell response was found to be weaker but faster than the primary response, with a peak reached on day 5 rather than on day 15. A small fraction of clonotypes showed up in both the CD4 and CD8 compartments, probably as a result of convergent recombination. Most clones expanded after primary vaccination were re-detected after the booster (about 96% of CD4 and 80% to 90% of CD8), suggesting broad memory maintenance.

The CDR3, cysteine through phenylalanine, is 14 amino acids long. Just CDR3 DNA is preserved here, 42 bases in frame from base 1. CDR1 LGHNA and CDR2 YSLEER are derived from the germline V gene. V and J are truncated by 1 base and 1 base respectively, leaving an intervening sequence of 6 bases. TCR cDNA was made using 5'RACE template switching, a step that added a universal primer site and unique molecular identifiers. cDNA synthesis was primed from both the TCR alpha and TCR beta constant segments. Library amplification used two PCR steps, and the second PCR step added sample barcodes and sequencing adapters. Sequencing of the libraries was done on either Illumina HiSeq 2500 (2x100 bp) or NovaSeq (2x150 bp). The authors' analysis ran thus. Reads were demultiplexed and collapsed into UMI consensus sequences with MIGEC, and V(D)J alignment was performed with MiXCR. Vaccine-responding clonotypes were identified with edgeR using replicate PBMC samples, with FDR below 0.01 and a log2 fold change above 5 up to day 15 being required. Each bulk clonotype was labeled CD4 or CD8 based on which sequenced repertoire, CD4 or CD8, contained the clonotype at higher abundance. TCRdb ran its own pipeline on the public reads, namely fastp trimming at Q25 and MiXCR clone calling, and kept in-frame beta chains. Each entry merges the rows of one CDR3 protein and shows their most common DNA and genes. Clone size and V and J calls follow TCRdb, not the original study. The sample table records some 110,000 distinct CDR3 sequences; more than 5.5% of these occur just once. The top ten clones comprise 2.7% of the sample.

The treatment or condition label, as the study defines it: live attenuated yellow fever vaccine strain. A standard Ficoll-Paque protocol was used to isolate PBMCs from peripheral blood. Dynabeads CD4 and CD8 positive selection kits were used to isolate CD4 and CD8 T-cell fractions. TriZol was used to extract RNA from bulk PBMCs, CD4 and CD8 fractions, and dextramer-positive and dextramer-negative fractions. This clonotype originated in a man aged 18 to 30 who received the YFV17D yellow fever vaccine. The sample in question was CD4+ T cells sorted from PBMCs, obtained about 49 days after the first yellow fever vaccination. The chain is encoded by TRBV4-3 joined to TRBJ2-3; no D gene is confidently identified. The CDR3 protein is CASSQVGGTDTQYF. The DNA is TGCGCCAGCAGCCAAGTGGGCGGCACAGATACGCAGTATTTT.